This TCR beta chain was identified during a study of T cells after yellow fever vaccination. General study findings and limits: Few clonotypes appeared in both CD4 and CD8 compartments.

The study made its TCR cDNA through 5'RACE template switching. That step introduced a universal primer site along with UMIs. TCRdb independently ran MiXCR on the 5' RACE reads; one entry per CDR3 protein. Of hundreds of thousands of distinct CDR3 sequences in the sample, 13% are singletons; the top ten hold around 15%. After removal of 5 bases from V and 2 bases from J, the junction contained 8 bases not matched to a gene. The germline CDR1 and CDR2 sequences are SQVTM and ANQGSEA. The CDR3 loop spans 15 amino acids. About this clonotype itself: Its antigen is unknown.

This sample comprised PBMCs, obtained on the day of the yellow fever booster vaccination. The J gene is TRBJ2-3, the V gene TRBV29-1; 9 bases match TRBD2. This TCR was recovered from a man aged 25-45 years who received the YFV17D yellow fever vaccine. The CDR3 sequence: CSVSYASGTTDTQYF. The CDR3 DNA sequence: TGCAGCGTTTCATACGCTAGCGGGACCACAGATACGCAGTATTTT.